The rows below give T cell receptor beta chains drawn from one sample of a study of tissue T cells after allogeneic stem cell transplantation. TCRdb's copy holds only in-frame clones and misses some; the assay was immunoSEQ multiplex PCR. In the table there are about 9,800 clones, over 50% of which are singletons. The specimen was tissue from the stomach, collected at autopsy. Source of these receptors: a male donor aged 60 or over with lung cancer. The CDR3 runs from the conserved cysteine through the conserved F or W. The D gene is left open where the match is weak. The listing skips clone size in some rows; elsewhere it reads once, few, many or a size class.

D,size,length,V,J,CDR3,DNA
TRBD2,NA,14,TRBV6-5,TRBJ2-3,CATQLAGAEDTQYF,TGTGCCACGCAACTAGCGGGAGCCGAAGATACGCAGTATTTT
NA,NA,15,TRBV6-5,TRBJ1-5,CASIGVSGSNQPQHF,TGTGCCAGCATCGGGGTTTCGGGGAGCAATCAGCCCCAGCATTTT
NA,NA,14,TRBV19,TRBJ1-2,CASTPVDRDYGYTF,TGTGCCAGTACCCCGGTGGACAGAGACTATGGCTACACCTTC
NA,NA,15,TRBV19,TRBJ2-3,CASSILGLGLDTQYF,TGTGCCAGTAGTATATTGGGGCTAGGATTGGATACGCAGTATTTT
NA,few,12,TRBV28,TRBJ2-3,CASSPTAPTQYF,TGTGCCAGCAGCCCGACTGCCCCAACGCAGTATTTT
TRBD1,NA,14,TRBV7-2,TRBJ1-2,CASSPGQGARGYTF,TGTGCCAGCAGCCCTGGACAGGGGGCTAGGGGCTACACCTTC
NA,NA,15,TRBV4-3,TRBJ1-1,CATKKTGTENTEAFF,TGCGCCACCAAGAAGACCGGGACGGAGAACACTGAAGCTTTCTTT
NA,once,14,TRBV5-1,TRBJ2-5,CASSFATSPETQYF,TGCGCCAGCAGCTTCGCCACTAGTCCAGAGACCCAGTACTTC
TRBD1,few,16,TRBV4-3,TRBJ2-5,CASSQEYGTGYETQYF,TGCGCCAGCAGCCAAGAATACGGGACAGGGTACGAGACCCAGTACTTC
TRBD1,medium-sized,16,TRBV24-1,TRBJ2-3,CATSQGQATSTDTQYF,TGTGCCACCAGTCAGGGACAGGCCACTAGCACAGATACGCAGTATTTT
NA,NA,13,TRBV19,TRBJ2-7,CASSRGLSYEQYF,TGTGCCAGTAGTAGGGGACTTTCCTACGAGCAGTACTTC
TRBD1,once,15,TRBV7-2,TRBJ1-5,CASSLRTGGLQPQHF,TGTGCCAGCAGCTTACGGACAGGGGGACTTCAGCCCCAGCATTTT
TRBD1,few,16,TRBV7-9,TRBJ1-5,CASSLSTGTVRQPQHF,TGTGCCAGCAGCTTATCTACCGGGACAGTACGCCAGCCCCAGCATTTT
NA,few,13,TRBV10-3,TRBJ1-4,CAIRGARNEKLFF,TGTGCCATCAGGGGGGCTCGTAATGAAAAACTGTTTTTT
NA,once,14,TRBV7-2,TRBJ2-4,CASSLNEGENIQYF,TGTGCCAGCAGCTTAAATGAGGGGGAAAACATTCAGTACTTC
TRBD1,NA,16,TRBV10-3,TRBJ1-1,CAISNRQGARGTEAFF,TGTGCCATCAGCAATAGACAGGGGGCGCGGGGCACTGAAGCTTTCTTT
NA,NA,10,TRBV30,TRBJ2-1,CAWSDNEQFF,TGTGCCTGGAGTGACAATGAGCAGTTCTTC
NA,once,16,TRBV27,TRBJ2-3,CASSLESDRGTDTQYF,TGTGCCAGCAGTTTAGAGTCGGACAGAGGCACAGATACGCAGTATTTT
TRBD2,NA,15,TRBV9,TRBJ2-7,CASTLGISGSVEQYF,TGTGCCAGCACCTTAGGGATTAGCGGGAGTGTCGAGCAGTACTTC
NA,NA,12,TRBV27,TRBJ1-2,CASRWSNGGYTF,TGTGCCAGCAGGTGGTCCAACGGGGGCTACACCTTC
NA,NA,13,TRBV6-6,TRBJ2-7,CASSYTGRREQYF,TGTGCCAGCAGTTACACAGGACGTCGCGAGCAGTACTTC
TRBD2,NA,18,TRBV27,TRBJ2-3,CASSFTGTSGRGTDTQYF,TGTGCCAGCAGTTTCACCGGGACTAGCGGGAGAGGCACAGATACGCAGTATTTT
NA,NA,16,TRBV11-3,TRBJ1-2,CASSSKLGELVYGYTF,TGTGCCAGCAGCTCTAAACTAGGGGAATTAGTTTATGGCTACACCTTC
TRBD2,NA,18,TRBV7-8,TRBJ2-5,CASSVLAGAISHRETQYF,TGTGCCAGCAGCGTCTTAGCGGGAGCGATAAGCCATCGAGAGACCCAGTACTTC
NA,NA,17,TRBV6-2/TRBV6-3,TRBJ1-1,CASSHRYLGSGAKPAFF,TGTGCCAGCAGTCACCGGTACCTAGGGTCCGGGGCCAAACCAGCTTTCTTT
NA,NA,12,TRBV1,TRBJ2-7,CTSSRRGYEQYF,TGCACCAGCAGCCGCAGGGGGTACGAGCAGTACTTC
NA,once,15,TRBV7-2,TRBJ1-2,CASSQNTGPAFGYTF,TGTGCCAGCAGCCAAAATACAGGGCCCGCCTTTGGCTACACCTTC
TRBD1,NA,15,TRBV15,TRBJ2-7,CATSTGLTGGLEQYF,TGTGCCACCAGCACCGGTTTAACAGGGGGTTTGGAGCAGTACTTC